These T cell receptor beta chains were read from a single sample in a study of post-analysis software for immune sequencing data. TCRdb analysed the PCR reads with MiXCR anew, one entry per CDR3 protein. Here the sample spans about 760,000 distinct CDR3 sequences, 25% to 30% being singletons. The specimen sequenced was blood. Receptors were obtained from a girl between 10 and 17 years old with multiple sclerosis. The CDR3 runs from the conserved cysteine through the conserved F or W. The order of the fields is D gene, clone size, J gene, V gene, CDR3 protein, CDR3 DNA. The D gene is left open where the match is weak. Clone size is stated in some rows and not others, as once, few, many or a class when expanded.

TRBD2,few,TRBJ2-1,TRBV11-1,CASSLATSGAYNEQFF,TGTGCCAGCAGCTTAGCGACTAGCGGGGCCTACAATGAGCAGTTCTTC
NA,NA,TRBJ2-1,TRBV20-1,CSATRDSWSHEQFF,TGCAGTGCTACGCGGGACTCATGGTCACATGAGCAGTTCTTC
NA,NA,TRBJ1-2,TRBV4-1,CASSQDPTPTPNYGYTF,TGCGCCAGCAGCCAAGACCCGACACCGACACCTAACTATGGCTACACCTTC
NA,NA,TRBJ2-1,TRBV9,CASSVRPDMHNEQFF,TGTGCCAGCAGCGTAAGACCAGACATGCACAATGAGCAGTTCTTC
NA,NA,TRBJ2-7,TRBV7-2,CASSLVRVSAEQYF,TGTGCCAGCAGCTTAGTCAGGGTATCGGCCGAGCAGTACTTC
TRBD2,few,TRBJ2-3,TRBV5-1,CASSFSGAGVADTQYF,TGCGCCAGCAGCTTCTCCGGAGCGGGAGTCGCGGATACGCAGTATTTT
TRBD1,NA,TRBJ1-5,TRBV12-3/TRBV12-4,CASRGGNTGNQPQHF,TGTGCCAGCAGAGGGGGCAATACGGGAAATCAGCCCCAGCATTTT
NA,few,TRBJ2-5,TRBV20-1,CSARVLQETQYF,TGCAGTGCTAGGGTCCTCCAAGAGACCCAGTACTTC
NA,NA,TRBJ2-5,TRBV24-1,CATSALTGETQYF,TGTGCCACCAGTGCCCTGACGGGGGAGACCCAGTACTTC
TRBD2,NA,TRBJ2-1,TRBV24-1,CATSDLTGGWEQFF,TGTGCCACCAGTGATTTGACGGGAGGTTGGGAGCAGTTCTTC
TRBD1,NA,TRBJ1-6,TRBV7-2,CASSLEGQGFSSPLHF,TGTGCCAGCAGCTTAGAGGGACAGGGATTCAGCTCACCCCTCCACTTT
NA,once,TRBJ1-1,TRBV25-1,CASSGTVGTEAFF,TGTGCCAGCAGTGGGACGGTTGGGACTGAAGCTTTCTTT
TRBD1,few,TRBJ1-2,TRBV11-2,CASSPDRGNYGYTF,TGTGCCAGCAGCCCGGACAGGGGAAACTATGGCTACACCTTC
NA,NA,TRBJ2-2,TRBV27,CASSLWGGTGELFF,TGTGCCAGCAGTTTATGGGGCGGGACCGGGGAGCTGTTTTTT
NA,NA,TRBJ2-3,TRBV21-1,CASSPSVCGRPDTQYF,TGTGCCAGCAGCCCTTCGGTGTGCGGGAGGCCAGATACGCAGTATTTT
NA,few,TRBJ2-2,TRBV7-2,CASSLQFGSGGELFF,TGTGCCAGCAGCTTACAGTTCGGGTCGGGCGGGGAGCTGTTTTTT
NA,NA,TRBJ1-1,TRBV28,CASSFYGAGLNTEAFF,TGTGCCAGCAGTTTTTACGGGGCCGGGTTGAACACTGAAGCTTTCTTT
NA,NA,TRBJ2-7,TRBV28,CASKKRGAAYYNEQYF,TGTGCCAGCAAAAAGAGGGGGGCTGCTTACTACAATGAGCAGTACTTC
NA,few,TRBJ1-6,TRBV12-3/TRBV12-4,CASSSAGYNSPLHF,TGTGCCAGCAGTTCCGCCGGGTATAATTCACCCCTCCACTTT
TRBD2,NA,TRBJ2-1,TRBV20-1,CSAKPWTSGYSSYNEQFF,TGCAGTGCCAAACCATGGACTAGCGGATATAGCTCCTACAATGAGCAGTTCTTC
NA,NA,TRBJ2-2,TRBV29-1,CSVVGTNTGELFF,TGCAGCGTTGTAGGGACGAACACCGGGGAGCTGTTTTTT
NA,few,TRBJ2-7,TRBV6-5,CASSYLAGTGESQYF,TGTGCCAGCAGTTATCTAGCCGGGACTGGAGAGTCCCAGTACTTC
NA,few,TRBJ2-7,TRBV7-2,CASSLVGSPYEQYF,TGTGCCAGCAGCTTAGTGGGGTCCCCCTACGAGCAGTACTTC
NA,NA,TRBJ2-1,TRBV20-1,CSARPGVNEQFF,TGCAGTGCGCGGCCGGGGGTCAATGAGCAGTTCTTC
NA,NA,TRBJ2-1,TRBV11-2,CASSLTGGALNEQFF,TGTGCCAGCAGTCTAACTGGCGGGGCCCTCAATGAGCAGTTCTTC
TRBD2,few,TRBJ2-5,TRBV25-1,CASTGTSGPSETQYF,TGTGCCAGTACCGGGACTAGCGGCCCCTCAGAGACCCAGTACTTC
TRBD1,NA,TRBJ2-7,TRBV29-1,CSVRQGTRDGEQYF,TGCAGCGTCCGACAGGGAACTCGTGACGGCGAGCAGTACTTC
TRBD1,NA,TRBJ1-2,TRBV4-2,CASSGTGGYYGYTF,TGTGCCAGCAGCGGGACAGGAGGCTACTATGGCTACACCTTC
NA,NA,TRBJ2-1,TRBV29-1,CSVGASYNEQFF,TGCAGCGTTGGAGCATCCTACAATGAGCAGTTCTTC
TRBD1,few,TRBJ1-4,TRBV11-2,CASSLGKQGVDEKLFF,TGTGCCAGCAGCTTAGGGAAACAGGGGGTCGATGAAAAACTGTTTTTT
TRBD1,NA,TRBJ1-6,TRBV6-5,CASSRQGESPLHF,TGTGCCAGCAGCCGACAGGGAGAATCACCCCTCCACTTT
NA,once,TRBJ1-2,TRBV9,CASSDLGQGLSYGYIF,TGTGCCAGCAGCGACCTGGGGCAGGGCTTAAGCTATGGCTACATCTTC
NA,NA,TRBJ1-2,TRBV6-5,CASSYSGMGSNYGYTF,TGTGCCAGCAGTTACTCGGGCATGGGGTCTAACTATGGCTACACCTTC
NA,NA,TRBJ2-1,TRBV12-3/TRBV12-4,CATGRRVNEQFF,TGTGCCACCGGCAGGAGGGTCAATGAGCAGTTCTTC
NA,NA,TRBJ2-2,TRBV15,CATSRRRVGAVVLADTGELFF,TGTGCCACCAGCAGACGACGGGTTGGGGCGGTGGTGTTAGCAGACACCGGGGAGCTGTTTTTT
NA,few,TRBJ2-2,TRBV11-2,CASSLKDPGELFF,TGTGCCAGCAGCTTGAAGGACCCGGGGGAGCTGTTTTTT
TRBD2,few,TRBJ2-1,TRBV15,CATSRARGGHNEQFF,TGTGCCACCAGCAGAGCGCGGGGGGGCCACAATGAGCAGTTCTTC
NA,few,TRBJ2-1,TRBV7-2,CASSPRLDNNEQFF,TGTGCCAGCAGCCCCAGACTCGATAACAATGAGCAGTTCTTC
NA,few,TRBJ2-3,TRBV4-3,CASSQDRDSRWTQYF,TGCGCCAGCAGCCAAGATCGGGACTCAAGGTGGACGCAGTATTTT
TRBD1,NA,TRBJ2-1,TRBV6-5,CASSYSAPGQHSYNEQFF,TGTGCCAGCAGTTACTCTGCACCGGGACAGCACTCCTACAATGAGCAGTTCTTC
NA,NA,TRBJ2-1,TRBV29-1,CSVEDRGGSSNEQFF,TGCAGCGTTGAAGACCGAGGGGGGAGTTCGAATGAGCAGTTCTTC